This T cell receptor (beta chain) was observed in a study of T cells after yellow fever vaccination. Study results and caveats: Detected again after the booster were most primary-vaccination clones, at 95% to 98% CD4 and about 90% CD8. Some clonotypes, a small share, were shared between CD4 and CD8 compartments.

This clonotype has just a few counts. The antigen is not known. TCR cDNA, made by 5'RACE template switching, carried an added universal primer site and UMIs. TCRdb called the 5' RACE reads again in MiXCR, with one record for every CDR3 protein. The top ten clones hold roughly 3.3% of a sample with a few hundred thousand distinct CDR3 sequences, 5.2% of them seen once. The sequence was collected from a man between 18 and 29 years old who received the YFV17D yellow fever vaccine. The sequencing used CD4+ T cells sorted from PBMCs, collected on the day of the yellow fever booster vaccination.

CDR3 in amino acids: CASSPGFYEQYF. Here the CDR3 DNA reads TGCGCCAGCAGCCCTGGCTTTTACGAGCAGTACTTC. V is TRBV5-1 and J is TRBJ2-7; no definite D call. Per the germline V gene, CDR1 is SGHRS and CDR2 is YFSETQ. The CDR3 sequence is 12 residues long. With 4 bases removed from V and 4 bases from J, the gap between germline ends came to 9 bases.